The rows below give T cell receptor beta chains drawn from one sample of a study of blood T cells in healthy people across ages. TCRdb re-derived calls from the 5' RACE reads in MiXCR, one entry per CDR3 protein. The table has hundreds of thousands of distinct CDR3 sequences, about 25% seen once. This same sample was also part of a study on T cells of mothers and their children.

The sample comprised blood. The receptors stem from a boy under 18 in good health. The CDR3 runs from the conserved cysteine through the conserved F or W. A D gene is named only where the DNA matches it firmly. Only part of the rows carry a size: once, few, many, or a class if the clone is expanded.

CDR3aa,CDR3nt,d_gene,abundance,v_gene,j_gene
CRAGLAYLTDTQYF,TGCAGGGCGGGTCTAGCCTACCTCACAGATACGCAGTATTTT,-,-,TRBV20-1,TRBJ2-3
CASSLVPLQGRAFF,TGTGCCAGCAGCTTAGTTCCTTTACAGGGGAGAGCTTTCTTT,TRBD1,-,TRBV11-2,TRBJ1-1
CSARDGSLGPNQPQHF,TGCAGTGCTAGAGATGGGAGCCTTGGGCCCAATCAGCCCCAGCATTTT,-,-,TRBV20-1,TRBJ1-5
CSANPGRGSTMNTEAFF,TGCAGTGCGAATCCGGGACGAGGGAGCACAATGAACACTGAAGCTTTCTTT,-,once,TRBV20-1,TRBJ1-1
CASNRASGSYNEQFF,TGCGCCAGCAATCGAGCTAGCGGCTCCTACAATGAGCAGTTCTTC,TRBD2,-,TRBV5-1,TRBJ2-1
CAGSVRWETNEQYF,TGTGCCGGCAGCGTACGGTGGGAGACGAACGAGCAGTACTTC,-,-,TRBV9,TRBJ2-7
CASSGTGDTDTQYF,TGTGCCAGCAGCGGGACAGGGGACACAGATACGCAGTATTTT,TRBD1,-,TRBV6-1,TRBJ2-3
CSAMTSGNTGELFF,TGCAGTGCCATGACTAGCGGGAACACCGGGGAGCTGTTTTTT,TRBD2,few,TRBV20-1,TRBJ2-2
CASSLGKGFTYEQYF,TGTGCCAGCAGCTTAGGAAAGGGGTTTACCTACGAGCAGTACTTC,-,-,TRBV7-4,TRBJ2-7
CSVRGRGSNYEQYF,TGCAGCGTCCGGGGCAGGGGTTCGAACTACGAGCAGTACTTC,-,few,TRBV29-1,TRBJ2-7
CASSIDPTGAGLDEQFF,TGTGCCAGTAGTATAGATCCTACAGGGGCTGGTCTCGATGAGCAGTTCTTC,TRBD1,few,TRBV19,TRBJ2-1
CSARTGTEEGIQYF,TGCAGTGCCCGAACCGGGACCGAAGAAGGGATTCAGTACTTC,-,-,TRBV20-1,TRBJ2-4
CASSYREGSEAFF,TGTGCCAGCAGCTACAGGGAGGGGTCTGAAGCTTTCTTT,-,-,TRBV13,TRBJ1-1
CASSLPITRSYNEQFF,TGTGCCAGCAGCCTACCTATTACCCGCTCCTACAATGAGCAGTTCTTC,-,-,TRBV3-1,TRBJ2-1
CASSLVSLAGVNEQFF,TGTGCCAGCAGCTTGGTTAGTCTAGCGGGGGTGAATGAGCAGTTCTTC,TRBD2,few,TRBV5-6,TRBJ2-1
CASSSGTSGGNEQYF,TGCGCCAGCAGCAGCGGGACTAGCGGGGGCAACGAGCAGTACTTC,TRBD2,-,TRBV5-1,TRBJ2-7
CASSPGQGDEAFF,TGTGCCAGCAGTCCCGGGCAGGGGGATGAAGCTTTCTTT,TRBD1,-,TRBV12-3/TRBV12-4,TRBJ1-1
CASSYWLAGESKNIQYF,TGTGCCAGCAGTTACTGGTTGGCAGGGGAATCCAAAAACATTCAGTACTTC,-,few,TRBV6-5,TRBJ2-4
CASSWTGSRSYEQYF,TGCGCCAGCAGCTGGACGGGTAGCCGCTCCTACGAGCAGTACTTC,-,many,TRBV5-1,TRBJ2-7
CASSPSGILNTEAFF,TGTGCCAGCAGCCCCAGCGGGATTCTGAACACTGAAGCTTTCTTT,-,-,TRBV9,TRBJ1-1
CASSHPGQVHNEQFF,TGTGCCAGCTCACACCCGGGACAGGTACACAATGAGCAGTTCTTC,TRBD1,-,TRBV18,TRBJ2-1
CASSKQPAGKTGTGEKLFF,TGTGCCAGCAGCAAGCAGCCCGCGGGGAAAACAGGGACAGGGGAAAAACTGTTTTTT,-,-,TRBV21-1,TRBJ1-4